The clone carrying this T cell receptor beta chain turned up a few times. Its antigen is undetermined. The second PCR ran about 6 to 11 cycles with a sample-barcoded 5' primer and J-beta primers. MiXCR, run by TCRdb on the 5' RACE reads, gives a single entry per CDR3 protein. Of about 1.4 million distinct CDR3 sequences listed, 59% are singletons. V was pared by 7 bases and J by 3 bases, with 6 bases of the junction left unmatched. Per germline, CDR1 SNHLY and CDR2 FYNNEI. The CDR3 is 14 amino acids. This entry comes from a study of blood T cells in healthy people across ages. Points from the study as a whole: The recorded TCR beta diversity per million T cells decreased in a roughly linear manner with age. Both higher diversity and more naive CD4+ cells marked long-lived donors when set against aged donors.

This TCR came from a man younger than 35 in good health. This rearrangement joins TRBV2 to TRBJ2-7; 10 bases line up with TRBD2. Input material: blood. CDR3 protein: CASTLAGAGYEQYF. CDR3 bases: TGTGCCAGCACTCTAGCGGGGGCGGGCTACGAGCAGTACTTC.